This record looks at one T cell receptor (beta chain) sequence and its context. This clone's antigen is unknown. Reading the germline V gene gives CDR1 MNHEY and CDR2 SVGAGI. The CDR3 numbers 16 residues from cysteine through phenylalanine. The read is trimmed to its CDR3 DNA, 48 bases read in frame from base 1. After removal of 0 bases from V and 7 bases from J, the junction retains 4 bases not matched to a gene. The cohort was made up of hundreds of healthy bone marrow donors. At the time of sampling, all cohort members were nominally healthy, though unrecorded immune exposures were likely present. The donor was CMV seronegative and belonged to the group of 350 or so seronegative cohort members. Each donor provided a peripheral blood sample, and peripheral blood mononuclear cells were used for TCR beta sequencing. Genomic DNA extraction from the blood cell samples was performed with the Qiagen DNeasy Blood Extraction Kit.

The data derive from a study of cytomegalovirus exposure and HLA in healthy donors (dated by TCRdb to about 2017). Study-level background: An earlier analysis of a few hundred of the donors reported over 250 Gb of sequence data and 100 million to 120 million unique TCR beta sequences obtained from approximately 180 million T cells. An early release covering roughly 640 HLA-typed donors comprised approximately 290 gigabases of sequencing data and around 86 million unique TCR sequences. Among the roughly 400 genotyped donors, 75% to 90% belonged to the genetic ancestry cluster associated with self-reported Caucasian donors. The study aimed to test whether cataloging public T cell receptors could reveal signatures of past pathogen exposure. The study profiled the T cell repertoires of about 720 subjects by immunosequencing and related them to cytomegalovirus serostatus. In addition to the first cohort of hundreds of subjects, a separate validation cohort of 120 different subjects was used. To predict cytomegalovirus infection status, the study brought together high-throughput TCR immunosequencing, statistical association of individual TCRs with disease status, and machine learning. A later analysis re-analyzed previously published TCR beta repertoires from 666 donors and added high-resolution HLA genotyping to study TCR occurrence patterns. In the later analysis, no new phenotypic data were used to find candidate immune exposures; instead, reliance was placed on TCR beta sequences and their occurrence across donors. An earlier analysis of 587 of the donors applied high-throughput TCR beta sequencing to assess whether each TCR beta V gene segment acted as functional or pseudogenic. Alongside the repertoire data, information on donor age, sex, ethnicity and CMV serostatus was compiled. In a later genetic analysis, genome-wide SNP genotypes for 398 of the 666 donors were used, and that subset was treated as a discovery cohort. Every discovery cohort repertoire had been produced on one sequencing platform. Both class I and class II loci were covered by HLA typing, at four-digit resolution. Typing coverage varied by locus: 629-630 donors for A, B, C, DRB1 and DQB1; approximately 500 for DQA1; over 600 for DPA1; roughly 470 for DPB1. Four or five DR-DQ haplotypes were handled as single units for association and clustering, since linkage in the cohort was strong. On average, around 240,000 unique TCR beta nucleotide sequences were sequenced per donor among roughly 430 genotyped donors of the cohort, with 15% to 20% of those sequences being non-productive. Overall study outcomes, separate from this receptor: The study gave a list of around 170 TCR beta chains associated with cytomegalovirus. A later analysis found that TCR association rates varied across HLA loci, with DRB1 alleles showing the most associated TCRs and HLA-C alleles the fewest. V-gene and J-gene trimming of TCR beta chains was associated with a missense DCLRE1C variant in a later genetic analysis, and the association was replicated in an independent cohort. In an earlier analysis of about 540 of the donors, most TCR beta V segments were observed in productive rearrangements about 90% or about 30% of the time, broadly matching IMGT annotations. In both the original and validation cohorts, the classifier was reported to diagnose cytomegalovirus status with high specificity and sensitivity. Roughly 17 rarely observed V segments, including chromosome 9 orphons, were excluded from the earlier analysis of some 590 of the donors because counts were too low. Across donors, most TCR sequences were observed very rarely, whereas some public TCRs were present in many individuals. Because HLA typing was unavailable for some donors at each locus, only the typed subset was used in association tests. Sequencing depth was assumed to be roughly uniform across donors in the presence/absence analyses, though that assumption may not hold. Most CMV-associated TCR beta chains appeared to be HLA-restricted in a later analysis, and the HLA associations seemed to be driven largely by CMV exposure. The cohort was sequenced for TCR beta chains only, and without alpha or paired-chain data the features that could be detected were limited. In vitro tests confirmed that three of the cytomegalovirus-associated TCR beta chains recognize cytomegalovirus antigens. A later analysis associated around 16,000 TCR beta sequences with specific HLA alleles at a false discovery rate of 0.05. Correlated functional status among segregating V segments might be attributable to linkage disequilibrium, but an unknown experimental factor could not be ruled out. Some IMGT-functional V segments, including TRBV6-2 and TRBV6-3, could not be distinguished by the 87-base-pair reads and were therefore excluded. Compared with the approximately 700-donor mean, donors in an Asian-associated ancestry cluster had fewer N-insertions in productive TCRs, according to a later genetic analysis. The sequencing pipeline was judged likely to have produced a cluster of highly shared sequence variants as a technical artifact. When HLA alleles, especially DR and DQ, strongly co-occurred, TCR associations were difficult to assign to individual alleles. In a later analysis, HLA-associated TCR beta chains were found to be more clonally expanded and to have lower generation probabilities than equally common non-associated chains. It was suggested by the authors that the approach could potentially be generalized to other disease states and immunological phenotypes. A further reported finding was that TCR beta sequences accurately predicted the HLA-A and HLA-B alleles for most subjects in the first cohort. According to a later analysis, parvovirus B19, influenza, CMV and Epstein-Barr virus appeared linked to several top co-occurrence clusters. The only immune exposure information available for the cohort was CMV serostatus.

Library construction relied on the immunoSEQ multiplex PCR assay. For the multiplex PCR, a mixture combining 60 forward primers for TCR Vbeta segments and 13 reverse primers for TCR Jbeta segments was used. Amplification of the CDR3 region of rearranged TCR beta genes was performed with a multiplex PCR assay on genomic DNA. The amplified TCR beta libraries were sequenced on the Illumina HiSeq System as 87-base-pair reads. The original pipeline was this. Across the 640 or so repertoires, a later analysis counted tens of millions of unique TCR beta chains, 8.5 million to 12 million of which were shared by at least two donors. Raw reads were error-corrected and collapsed into unique sequences by a nearest-neighbor algorithm in which closely related sequences were merged to remove PCR and sequencing errors. Alignment of CDR3 sequences to IMGT reference sequences was used to assign V, D and J gene segments. Each retained sequence needed at least a six-nucleotide match to both a V gene segment and a J gene segment. A rearrangement was called productive if the CDR3 had no stop codons and remained in frame with V and J, and every other rearrangement was called non-productive. Following IMGT convention, CDR3 was defined as the stretch from the second conserved V-encoded cysteine up to the conserved J-encoded phenylalanine. Sequences without an unambiguous match to a single V gene segment were excluded from the earlier analysis of approximately 560 of the donors. In an earlier analysis of a few hundred of the donors, V segments were called functional above 56.7% productive rearrangements and were called segregating when the between-donor standard deviation exceeded 5%. To diagnose cytomegalovirus status from the catalog of TCR beta chain sequences, a statistical classification framework was built. In a later analysis, V and J genes were assigned by comparing TCR nucleotide sequences against IMGT/GENE-DB human TR gene sequences. In a later analysis, CDR3 sequences and most-parsimonious VDJ recombination scenarios were assigned using the TCRdist pipeline. In a later analysis, every TCR beta chain was defined by the combination of its CDR3 amino acid sequence and its V-gene family, and reads without a unique V-gene family were dropped. As a way to deal with suspected cross-contamination and a sequencing artifact, a later analysis dropped 450 to 700 nucleotide sequences that were highly shared and had low generation probability. In a later analysis, a clonal expansion index for each public chain was calculated from normalized within-repertoire ranks of inferred template counts. Generation probabilities in a later analysis came from a VDJ recombination model fitted to out-of-frame rearrangements, and those results were checked against IGoR. In a later analysis, TCR-TCR, TCR-HLA and TCR-CMV co-occurrence was scored with hypergeometric tests, and a repertoire-size bias correction was applied to TCR pairs. A later analysis estimated false discovery rates by permuting HLA or CMV assignments 20 times. In a later analysis, co-occurring TCRs were grouped using DBSCAN, and TCRdist sequence similarity was added for clustering within HLA-allele-positive subsets. For co-occurrence clustering, repertoires with fewer than 30,000 or more than 120,000 public chains were excluded, along with 4 to 6 repertoires with anomalous nucleotide sharing. The source is immuneACCESS, and TCRdb retained only in-frame sequences with V and J called. Part of the clones is not carried over; for the studies checked, unresolved V genes explain less than half of this, and the remainder is unexplained. V, J and clone size derive from that table, while D and trimming were established from the DNA sequence. The sample table includes around 140,000 clones. The ten largest make up about 1.6% of the sample.

The origin of this receptor is a woman aged 40 to 50 in good health and CMV-seronegative. The chain is encoded by TRBV6-5 joined to TRBJ1-5; 12 bases in the junction line up with TRBD1. Sequenced material: PBMCs. The CDR3 here reads CASSYSGQGAHQPQHF. Here is the DNA: TGTGCCAGCAGTTACTCGGGACAGGGGGCCCACCAGCCCCAGCATTTT.